Shown below are 27 T cell receptor beta chains from a single sample sequenced in a study of CD8+CD57+ T cells in acquired aplastic anemia. Using genomic DNA as the template, TCR beta VDJ and CDR3 profiling was carried out. TCRdb re-derived calls from the reads in MiXCR, one entry per CDR3 protein. The sample yields about 200,000 distinct CDR3 sequences, roughly 50% seen once. CD8+CD57+ cell expansion, shown by flow cytometry, had occurred in the patients selected for sequencing. The sample consisted of sorted CD4+, CD8+, or CD8+CD57+ T cells (not recorded which) from PBMCs. Receptors originate from a human donor with aplastic anemia.

The chain is built from TRBV10-1 and TRBJ2-7; maybe TRBD2 (5 bases). The V end was cut by 7 bases, the J end by 0 bases, with 16 bases between. Germline V lookup: CDR1 WNHNN, CDR2 SYGVQD (reference sequence). This CDR3 comprises 15 residues. For the CDR3, the DNA is TGCGCCAGCAACTCCCACGGGGAAAGCTCCTACGAGCAGTACTTC. Amino acids: CASNSHGESSYEQYF.

The table lists this clonotype with a few counts. Possible read error: a much larger clone is one base away. V and J are TRBV19 and TRBJ2-7, with D possibly TRBD2 on 5 matching bases. V lost 3 bases, J lost 7 bases, and 13 bases lay in between. Germline CDR1 is LNHDA and CDR2 is SQIVND (reference sequence). This CDR3 spans 13 amino acids. CDR3 amino acids: CASSIWRRDEQYF. CDR3 DNA sequence: TGTGCCAGTAGTATTTGGCGCCGGGATGAGCAGTACTTC.

This chain connects TRBV12-3 or TRBV12-4 to TRBJ2-7; 10 bases fit TRBD1. The CDR3 has 13 amino acids. The ends lost 4 bases at V and 5 bases at J; junction bases unmatched: 2. The CDR3 DNA reads as TGTGCCAGCAGTTGGGACAGGGGCCACGAGCAGTACTTC. Translation gives CASSWDRGHEQYF.

In its sample, this clonotype was seen many times. This chain uses TRBV9 with TRBJ1-4, with 8 bases fitting TRBD1. Looked up from germline, CDR1 is SGDLS and CDR2 is YYNGEE. The V segment lost 4 bases and the J segment 5 bases; nucleotides outside the gene matches: 7. The CDR3 spans 15 residues. The CDR3 bases are TGTGCCAGCAGCATCCACGGACAGGGAAATGAAAAACTGTTTTTT. This sequence encodes CASSIHGQGNEKLFF.

A word on this clonotype: A much larger clone sits a single nucleotide away, making a read error possible. J is TRBJ2-2 and V is TRBV7-6; tentatively, D is TRBD1 (6 bases). In germline, CDR1 is SGHVS, CDR2 FNYEAQ. The V end lost 4 bases, the J end lost 3 bases, and 12 bases lay between the germline ends. The CDR3 contains 15 residues. The CDR3: CASSSHREYTGELFF. The CDR3 DNA reads as TGTGCCAGCAGCTCCCACAGGGAGTACACCGGGGAGCTGTTTTTT.

V is TRBV7-8 and J is TRBJ2-7; 11 nucleotides match TRBD2. CDR1 SGHVS and CDR2 FQNEAQ come from the germline V gene. The ends lost 0 bases at V and 1 base at J; junction bases unmatched: 2. This CDR3 region has 16 residues. CDR3 sequence: CASSLARLAGSYEQYF. The CDR3 bases are TGTGCCAGCAGCTTAGCTCGACTAGCGGGATCCTACGAGCAGTACTTC. Together with reference TRBV7-8 and TRBJ2-7, the CDR3 gives the full variable domain: GAGVSQSPRYKVAKRGQDVALRCDPISGHVSLFWYQQALGQGPEFLTYFQNEAQLDKSGLPSDRFFAERPEGSVSTLKIQRTQQEDSAVYLCASSLARLAGSYEQYFGPGTRLTVT.

The J gene is TRBJ2-5, the V gene TRBV20-1; D may be TRBD2 (6 bases). CDR1 is DFQATT, CDR2 SNEGSKA, per germline (reference sequence). This CDR3 has 15 residues. V gave up 2 bases and J gave up 5 bases, with 18 bases separating them. The DNA of the CDR3 is TGCAGTGCTAGAAACCCGGGACTGGGGTTGGAGACCCAGTACTTC. Protein product: CSARNPGLGLETQYF.

This clonotype was counted at least ten times. V is TRBV5-1 and J is TRBJ1-1; the D gene is possibly TRBD1 (5 bases). Trimming left V 0 bases short and J 4 bases short, with 13 bases between. CDR1 SGHRS and CDR2 YFSETQ come from the germline V gene. The CDR3 length is 15 residues. CDR3 sequence (DNA): TGCGCCAGCAGCTTGGGTGGAGGCCAGGGCACTGAAGCTTTCTTT. Its protein product is CASSLGGGQGTEAFF.

The CDR3 reads CASSGQGNTIYF. The CDR3 DNA sequence: TGTGCCAGCAGCGGACAGGGAAACACCATATATTTT. This rearrangement joins TRBV7-9 to TRBJ1-3, with D maybe TRBD1 (6 bases). The V gene lost 5 bases and the J gene lost 4 bases, with 6 bases spanning the gap. The CDR3 spans 12 residues. Germline loops: CDR1 SEHNR, CDR2 FQNEAQ (reference sequence).

This chain joins TRBV2 and TRBJ2-3; D unresolved. The V end was cut by 4 bases, the J end by 2 bases, with 4 bases between. Germline-derived CDR1 and CDR2 are SNHLY and FYNNEI. This CDR3 has 12 residues. Written as DNA, the CDR3 is TGTGCCAGCAGTGTGGCCACAGATACGCAGTATTTT. It codes for CASSVATDTQYF. The complete variable domain, with remaining parts taken from reference TRBV2 and TRBJ2-3, reads EPEVTQTPSHQVTQMGQEVILRCVPISNHLYFYWYRQILGQKVEFLVSFYNNEISEKSEIFDDQFSVERPDGSNFTLKIRSTKLEDSAMYFCASSVATDTQYFGPGTRLTVL.

The table lists this clonotype with a few counts. V usage is TRBV2 and J usage is TRBJ2-7; 7 bases are shared with TRBD1. The CDR3 totals 19 residues. With 4 bases clipped from V and 2 bases from J, the junction kept 20 bases outside the gene matches. Per germline, CDR1 SNHLY and CDR2 FYNNEI. For the CDR3, the DNA is TGTGCCAGCAGTGCGAATCAGGGGGTGGGCTATGGCTACACCTACGAGCAGTACTTC. This codes for CASSANQGVGYGYTYEQYF.

The chain is built from TRBV10-3 and TRBJ2-7; the D gene is possibly TRBD2 (7 bases). The germline V gene has CDR1 ENHRY and CDR2 SYGVKD. Trimming took 2 bases from V and 3 from J, leaving 14 bases between them. The CDR3 runs to 15 residues. The CDR3, as DNA: TGTGCCATCAGTGAGGGGGGGGGCGGACACTACGAGCAGTACTTC. Translating it yields CAISEGGGGHYEQYF.

This chain joins TRBV20-1 and TRBJ1-2; TRBD1 matches 7 bases. The germline gives CDR1 DFQATT, CDR2 SNEGSKA (reference sequence). J gave up 7 bases and V 2 bases, and 4 bases lay outside the gene matches. This CDR3 region has 12 residues. DNA of the CDR3: TGCAGTGCTAGACTGGGGACAGCTGGCTACACCTTC. This encodes CSARLGTAGYTF.

V is TRBV19 and J is TRBJ1-2; D gene ambiguous. Germline CDR1 and CDR2: LNHDA and SQIVND (reference sequence). The V end was cut by 3 bases, the J end by 4 bases, with 6 bases between. This CDR3 is 12 amino acids long. For the CDR3, the DNA is TGTGCCAGTAGTATCCAAGGCTATGGCTACACCTTC. The encoded protein is CASSIQGYGYTF.

In this sample, this clonotype turned up once. A read error may be the cause here, since a much bigger clone is one base away. This chain uses TRBV12-3 or TRBV12-4 with TRBJ1-1; TRBD1 matches at 7 bases. The CDR3 totals 14 residues. The J segment lost 3 bases and the V segment lost 3 bases, leaving 4 bases of the junction unmatched. CDR3 DNA: TGTGCCAGCAGTTTCCAGGGGGGAGACACTGAAGCTTTCTTT. The encoded protein is CASSFQGGDTEAFF.

J is TRBJ1-6 and V is TRBV6-5; D is ambiguous. Germline V CDR1 and CDR2: MNHEY, SVGAGI. This CDR3 has 18 amino acids. V gave up 3 bases and J gave up 3 bases, with 18 bases separating them. CDR3 coding DNA: TGTGCCAGCAGTTATGTAGGACGGGGAAGTGACTATAATTCACCCCTCCACTTT. Protein: CASSYVGRGSDYNSPLHF.

The chain recombines TRBV2 with TRBJ2-2; the D is unclear. The germline V gene has CDR1 SNHLY and CDR2 FYNNEI. This CDR3 has 13 amino acids. The V and J ends lost 2 bases and 0 bases respectively, with 1 base between them. The CDR3 region has the DNA TGTGCCAGCAGTGAACCGAACACCGGGGAGCTGTTTTTT. This gives the protein CASSEPNTGELFF.

V gene TRBV7-3 combines with J gene TRBJ1-3, with TRBD1 matching 7 bases. The trim removed 2 bases at V and 0 bases at J, leaving 10 bases unmatched. Germline loops: CDR1 SGHTA, CDR2 FQGTGA. This CDR3 spans 18 amino acids. The CDR3 DNA is TGTGCCAGCAGCTTAGGGGGGGCGGGACAGAGCTCTGGAAACACCATATATTTT. It encodes CASSLGGAGQSSGNTIYF.

V is TRBV15 and J is TRBJ2-7, with D possibly matching TRBD1 (5 bases). The CDR3 sequence is 14 residues long. Germline V gives CDR1 LNHNV, CDR2 YYDKDF (reference sequence). Deletions cut 0 bases from V and 6 bases from J, with 12 bases between. In DNA, the CDR3 is TGTGCCACCAGCAGAGATAGGGGCCCGGGCGAGCAGTACTTC. Translation gives CATSRDRGPGEQYF.

This clonotype was observed a handful of times. The genes are TRBV4-1 and TRBJ2-6; TRBD2 agrees at 14 bases. Per germline, CDR1 MGHRA and CDR2 YSYEKL. The CDR3 is made up of 22 amino acids. The junction had 12 bases not matched to a gene; V was cut back by 1 base and J by 1 base. The CDR3 DNA reads as TGCGCCAGCAGCCAAGCCGTCGGGACTAGCGGGGGTATAATTTCTGGGGCCAACGTCCTGACTTTC. It translates to CASSQAVGTSGGIISGANVLTF.

Notes on this clonotype: Lacking the conserved final phenylalanine or tryptophan, this CDR3 likely reflects a read error. It is unclear where the CDR3 begins or ends on the DNA, so no DNA is shown, and the CDR3 is as TCRdb lists it. V usage is TRBV7-8 and J usage is TRBJ1-1; the table's D call, TRBD1, was not checked against the DNA. Germline V gene data show CDR1 as SGHVS and CDR2 as FQNEAQ. From its first to its last residue, the CDR3 has 14 amino acids. CDR3 region: CASSLDGGNTEAFS.

This clonotype was seen only a few times. This chain links TRBV24-1 with TRBJ2-5; D is unclear. V was shortened by 4 bases and J by 5 bases, with 7 bases between the two germline ends. CDR1 KGHDR and CDR2 SFDVKD come from the germline V gene. The CDR3 is 12 amino acids. CDR3: CATSEGYETQYF. CDR3 DNA: TGTGCCACCAGTGAAGGATATGAGACCCAGTACTTC.

J is TRBJ1-6 and V is TRBV20-1, with TRBD1 matching over 11 bases. Germline loops: CDR1 DFQATT, CDR2 SNEGSKA (reference sequence). The junction had 10 bases not matched to a gene; V was cut back by 2 bases and J by 7 bases. The CDR3 is 17 residues long. CDR3 amino acids: CSARNPGQGGVNSPLHF. The DNA for the CDR3 is TGCAGTGCTAGAAACCCGGGACAGGGGGGCGTCAATTCACCCCTCCACTTT.

This rearrangement joins TRBV7-9 to TRBJ1-2; TRBD1 agrees at 9 bases. Germline V lookup: CDR1 SEHNR, CDR2 FQNEAQ (reference sequence). V shed 5 bases and J 11 bases; nucleotides not matched to a gene: 9. The CDR3 sequence is 13 residues long. As DNA, the CDR3 is TGTGCCAGCAGCGGGGACAGGGATGGACAGTACACCTTC. Translated, it gives CASSGDRDGQYTF.

At least ten counts were recorded for this clonotype. The chain joins TRBV20-1 to TRBJ1-2; D is undetermined. The CDR3 extends over 14 amino acids. Germline V CDR1 and CDR2: DFQATT, SNEGSKA (reference sequence). The ends were cut back, 0 bases at V and 5 bases at J, with 13 bases in the middle. The chain's CDR3 is CSARDRAKRYGYTF. The CDR3 DNA sequence: TGCAGTGCTAGAGATAGGGCAAAGCGGTATGGCTACACCTTC.

The J gene is TRBJ1-6, the V gene TRBV7-9; D is unclear. The germline V gene has CDR1 SEHNR and CDR2 FQNEAQ (reference sequence). This CDR3 contains 17 residues. Between the trimmed V and J ends, which lost 1 base and 7 bases, there was a span of 17 bases. CDR3 in amino acids: CASSLDHPGRKNSPLHF. CDR3 nucleotides: TGTGCCAGCAGCTTAGACCATCCGGGGAGGAAGAATTCACCCCTCCACTTT.

This clonotype has ten or more counts. The rearrangement joins TRBV20-1 to TRBJ2-3; D possibly corresponds to TRBD2 (6 bases). V was cut by 0 bases and J by 3 bases, with 13 bases left in between. Per germline, CDR1 DFQATT and CDR2 SNEGSKA (reference sequence). This CDR3 is 15 amino acids long. The CDR3 reads CSARDPVGGTDTQYF. DNA for the CDR3: TGCAGTGCTAGAGATCCGGTGGGGGGAACAGATACGCAGTATTTT.